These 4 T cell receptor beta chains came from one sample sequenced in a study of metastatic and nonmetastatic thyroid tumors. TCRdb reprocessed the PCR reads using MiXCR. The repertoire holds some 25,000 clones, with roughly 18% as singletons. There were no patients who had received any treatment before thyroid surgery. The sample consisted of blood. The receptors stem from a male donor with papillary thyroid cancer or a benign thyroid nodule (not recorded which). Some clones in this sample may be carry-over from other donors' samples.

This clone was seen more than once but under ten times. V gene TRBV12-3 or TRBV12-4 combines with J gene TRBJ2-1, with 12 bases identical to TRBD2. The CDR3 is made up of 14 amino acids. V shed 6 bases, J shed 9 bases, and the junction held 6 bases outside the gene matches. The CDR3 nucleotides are TGTGCCAGCAGGCCTAGCGGGGGGGCCGGTGAGCAGTTCTTC. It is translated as CASRPSGGAGEQFF.

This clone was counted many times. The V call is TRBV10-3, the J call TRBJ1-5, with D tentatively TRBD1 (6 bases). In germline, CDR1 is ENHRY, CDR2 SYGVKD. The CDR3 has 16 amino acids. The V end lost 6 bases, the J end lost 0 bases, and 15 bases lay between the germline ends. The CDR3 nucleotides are TGTGCCATCAGGGCTGAGGGGGGGAATAGCAATCAGCCCCAGCATTTT. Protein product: CAIRAEGGNSNQPQHF.

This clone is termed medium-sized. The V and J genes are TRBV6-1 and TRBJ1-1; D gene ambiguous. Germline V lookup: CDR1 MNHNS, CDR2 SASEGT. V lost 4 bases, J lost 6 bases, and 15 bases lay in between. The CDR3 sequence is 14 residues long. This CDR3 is CASSVQSGRAEAFF. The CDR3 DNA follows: TGTGCCAGCAGTGTTCAATCCGGTCGGGCTGAAGCTTTCTTT.

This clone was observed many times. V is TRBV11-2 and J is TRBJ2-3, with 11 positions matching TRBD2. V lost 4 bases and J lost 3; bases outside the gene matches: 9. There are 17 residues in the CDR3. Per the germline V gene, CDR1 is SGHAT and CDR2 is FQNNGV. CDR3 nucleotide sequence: TGTGCCAGCAGCTCCTCTGGGACTAGCGGAGAAACAGATACGCAGTATTTT. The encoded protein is CASSSSGTSGETDTQYF.